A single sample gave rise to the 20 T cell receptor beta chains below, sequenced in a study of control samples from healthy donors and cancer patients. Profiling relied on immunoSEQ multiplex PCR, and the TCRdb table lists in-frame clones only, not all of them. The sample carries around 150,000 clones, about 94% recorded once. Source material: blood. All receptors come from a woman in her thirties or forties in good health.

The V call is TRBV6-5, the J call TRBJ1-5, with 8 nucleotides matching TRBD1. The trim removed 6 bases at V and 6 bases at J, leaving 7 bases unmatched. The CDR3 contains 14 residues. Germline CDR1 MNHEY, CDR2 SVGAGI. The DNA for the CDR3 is TGTGCCAGCAGCAAGACAGGGGACATTCAGCCCCAGCATTTT. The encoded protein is CASSKTGDIQPQHF.

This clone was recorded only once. The CDR3 coding sequence is TGTGCCAGCAGTCCACCGGGGCGAACTGAAGCTTTCTTT. It encodes CASSPPGRTEAFF. The V call is TRBV11-2, the J call TRBJ1-1; a possible D gene is TRBD1 (5 bases). V was shortened by 6 bases and J by 5 bases, with 13 bases between the two germline ends. CDR1 is SGHAT, CDR2 FQNNGV, per germline. The CDR3 is 13 amino acids. Drawing the rest from reference TRBV11-2 and TRBJ1-1, the complete variable domain is EAGVAQSPRYKIIEKRQSVAFWCNPISGHATLYWYQQILGQGPKLLIQFQNNGVVDDSQLPKDRFSAERLKGVDSTLKIQPAKLEDSAVYLCASSPPGRTEAFFGQGTRLTVV.

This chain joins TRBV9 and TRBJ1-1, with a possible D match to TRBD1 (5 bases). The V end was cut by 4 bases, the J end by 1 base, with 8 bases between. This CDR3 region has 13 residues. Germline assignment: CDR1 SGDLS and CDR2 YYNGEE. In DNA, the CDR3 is TGTGCCAGCAGCCGCGACAGGAACACTGAAGCTTTCTTT. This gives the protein CASSRDRNTEAFF. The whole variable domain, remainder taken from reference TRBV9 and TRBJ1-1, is DSGVTQTPKHLITATGQRVTLRCSPRSGDLSVYWYQQSLDQGLQFLIQYYNGEERAKGNILERFSAQQFPDLHSELNLSSLELGDSALYFCASSRDRNTEAFFGQGTRLTVV.

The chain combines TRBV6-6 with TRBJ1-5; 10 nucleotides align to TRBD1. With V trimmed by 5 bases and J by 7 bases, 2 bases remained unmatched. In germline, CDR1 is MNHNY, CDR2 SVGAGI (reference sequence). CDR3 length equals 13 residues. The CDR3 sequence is CASSRDRGQPQHF. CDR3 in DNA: TGTGCCAGCAGTCGGGACAGGGGACAGCCCCAGCATTTT.

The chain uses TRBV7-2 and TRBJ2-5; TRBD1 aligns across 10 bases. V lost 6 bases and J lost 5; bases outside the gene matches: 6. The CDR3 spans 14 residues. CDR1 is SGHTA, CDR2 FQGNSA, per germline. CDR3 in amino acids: CASSRQGAWETQYF. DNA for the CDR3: TGTGCCAGCAGTCGACAGGGGGCTTGGGAGACCCAGTACTTC.

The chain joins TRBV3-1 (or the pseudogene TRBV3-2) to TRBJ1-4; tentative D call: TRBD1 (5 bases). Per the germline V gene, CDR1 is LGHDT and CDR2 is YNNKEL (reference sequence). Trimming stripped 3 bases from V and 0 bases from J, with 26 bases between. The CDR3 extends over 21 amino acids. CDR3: CASSHVPFRHRWLSTNEKLFF. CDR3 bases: TGTGCCAGCAGCCATGTCCCGTTCAGGCACAGGTGGCTTTCAACTAATGAAAAACTGTTTTTT.

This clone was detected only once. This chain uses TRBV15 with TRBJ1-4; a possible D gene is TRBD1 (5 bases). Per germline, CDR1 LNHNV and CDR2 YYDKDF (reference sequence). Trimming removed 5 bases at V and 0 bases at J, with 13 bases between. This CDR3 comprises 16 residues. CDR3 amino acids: CATSQGLSATNEKLFF. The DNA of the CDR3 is TGTGCCACCAGCCAGGGACTTTCCGCAACTAATGAAAAACTGTTTTTT.

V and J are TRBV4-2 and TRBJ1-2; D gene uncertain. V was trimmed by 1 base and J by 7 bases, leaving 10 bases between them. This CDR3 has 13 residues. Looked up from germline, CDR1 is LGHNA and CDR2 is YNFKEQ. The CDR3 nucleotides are TGTGCCAGCAGCCAAGCTGGGGTTCGTGGCTACACCTTC. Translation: CASSQAGVRGYTF.

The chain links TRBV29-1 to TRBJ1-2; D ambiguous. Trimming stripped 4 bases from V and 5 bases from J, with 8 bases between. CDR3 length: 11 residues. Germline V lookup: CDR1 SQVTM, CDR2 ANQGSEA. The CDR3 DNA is TGCAGCGTTGTTGCAGTTTATGGCTACACCTTC. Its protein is CSVVAVYGYTF.

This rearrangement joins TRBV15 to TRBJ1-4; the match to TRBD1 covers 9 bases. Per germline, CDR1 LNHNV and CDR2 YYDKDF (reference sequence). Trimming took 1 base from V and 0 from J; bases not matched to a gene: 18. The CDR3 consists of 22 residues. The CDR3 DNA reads TGTGCCACCAGCAGAGCGCTTGGGGACAGGGATCGCAATCCCCCAACTAATGAAAAACTGTTTTTT. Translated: CATSRALGDRDRNPPTNEKLFF.

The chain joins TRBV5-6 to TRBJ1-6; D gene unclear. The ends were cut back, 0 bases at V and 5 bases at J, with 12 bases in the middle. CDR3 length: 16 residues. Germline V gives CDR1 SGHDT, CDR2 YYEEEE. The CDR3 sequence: CASSLGTAANNSPLHF. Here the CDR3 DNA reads TGTGCCAGCAGCTTGGGAACGGCGGCAAATAATTCACCCCTCCACTTT.

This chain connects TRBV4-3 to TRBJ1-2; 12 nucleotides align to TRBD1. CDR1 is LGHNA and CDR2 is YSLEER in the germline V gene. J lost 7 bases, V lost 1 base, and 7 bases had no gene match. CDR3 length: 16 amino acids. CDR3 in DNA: TGCGCCAGCAGCCAAGGGGACAGGGGGCGAGGCCGTGGCTACACCTTC. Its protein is CASSQGDRGRGRGYTF.

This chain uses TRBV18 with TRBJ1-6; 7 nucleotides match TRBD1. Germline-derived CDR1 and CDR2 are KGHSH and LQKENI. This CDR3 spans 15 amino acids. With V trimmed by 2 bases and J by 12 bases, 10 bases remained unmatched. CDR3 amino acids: CASSPSGQPIRPLHF. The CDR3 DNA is TGTGCCAGCTCACCATCGGGACAGCCAATTCGACCCCTCCACTTT.

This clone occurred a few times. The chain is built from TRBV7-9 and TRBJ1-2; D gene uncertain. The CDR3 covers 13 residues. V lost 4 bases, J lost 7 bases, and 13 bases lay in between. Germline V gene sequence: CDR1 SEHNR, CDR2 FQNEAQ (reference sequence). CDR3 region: CASSWDESGGYTF. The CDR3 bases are TGTGCCAGCAGCTGGGATGAGTCTGGTGGCTACACCTTC. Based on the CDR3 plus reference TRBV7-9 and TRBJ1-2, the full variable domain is DTGVSQNPRHKITKRGQNVTFRCDPISEHNRLYWYRQTLGQGPEFLTYFQNEAQLEKSRLLSDRFSAERPKGSFSTLEIQRTEQGDSAMYLCASSWDESGGYTFGSGTRLTVV.

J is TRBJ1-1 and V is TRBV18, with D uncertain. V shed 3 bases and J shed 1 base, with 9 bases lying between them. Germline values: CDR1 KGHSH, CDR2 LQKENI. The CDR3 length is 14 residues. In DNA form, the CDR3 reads TGTGCCAGCTCACCGACCATCCAGAACACTGAAGCTTTCTTT. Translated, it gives CASSPTIQNTEAFF.

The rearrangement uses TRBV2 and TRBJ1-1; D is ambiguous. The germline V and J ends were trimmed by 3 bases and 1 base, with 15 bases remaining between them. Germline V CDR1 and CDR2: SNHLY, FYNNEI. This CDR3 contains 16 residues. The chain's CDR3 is CASSEGWARENTEAFF. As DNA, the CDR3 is TGTGCCAGCAGTGAGGGTTGGGCGAGGGAGAACACTGAAGCTTTCTTT.

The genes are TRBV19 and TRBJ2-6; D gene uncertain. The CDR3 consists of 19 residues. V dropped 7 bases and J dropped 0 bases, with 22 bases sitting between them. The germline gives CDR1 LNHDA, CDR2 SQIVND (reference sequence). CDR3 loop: CASTMGSRVYTSGANVLTF. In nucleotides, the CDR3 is TGTGCCAGTACGATGGGCAGTCGAGTCTACACCTCTGGGGCCAACGTCCTGACTTTC.

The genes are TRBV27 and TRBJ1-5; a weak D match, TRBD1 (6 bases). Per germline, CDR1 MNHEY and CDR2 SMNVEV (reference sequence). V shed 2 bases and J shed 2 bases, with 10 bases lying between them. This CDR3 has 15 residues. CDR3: CASSLGGAGNQPQHF. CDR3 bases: TGTGCCAGCAGTTTAGGGGGGGCCGGCAATCAGCCCCAGCATTTT.

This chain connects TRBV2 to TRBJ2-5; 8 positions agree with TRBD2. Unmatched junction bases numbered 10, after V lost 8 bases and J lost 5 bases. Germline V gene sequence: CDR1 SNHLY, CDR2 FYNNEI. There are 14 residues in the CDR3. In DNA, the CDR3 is TGTGCCAGCGGCATACTAGCGGCGAGTGAGACCCAGTACTTC. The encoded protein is CASGILAASETQYF.

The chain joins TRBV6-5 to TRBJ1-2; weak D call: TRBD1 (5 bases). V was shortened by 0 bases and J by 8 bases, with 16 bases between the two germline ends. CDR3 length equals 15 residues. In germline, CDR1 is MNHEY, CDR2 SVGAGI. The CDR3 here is CASSYSTWDFMGYTF. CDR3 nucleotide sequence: TGTGCCAGCAGTTACTCGACCTGGGACTTTATGGGCTACACCTTC.